These T cell receptor beta chains were read from a single sample in a study of monozygotic twins with cystic fibrosis. Here immunoSEQ multiplex PCR was the method, and the copy in TCRdb shows in-frame clones only, minus some. The table records some 14,000 clones, roughly 93% of them present only once. Specimen: blood. The receptors here all came from a girl aged 2-9 years with cystic fibrosis. Each CDR3 is given with its conserved first and last residue.

V gene: TRBV30; J gene: TRBJ1-6; CDR3 protein: CAWSVQGTGKSPLHF
V gene: TRBV5-1; J gene: TRBJ2-3; CDR3 protein: CASSLKPGGASGRADTQYF
V gene: TRBV7-3; J gene: TRBJ2-3; CDR3 protein: CASSYDRGGTDTQYF
V gene: TRBV2; J gene: TRBJ1-5; CDR3 protein: CASTWTMWAVVDQPQHF
V gene: TRBV5-1; J gene: TRBJ2-3; CDR3 protein: CASSSGLAGQIISTDTQYF
V gene: TRBV2; J gene: TRBJ2-7; CDR3 protein: CASSERPSSYEQYF
V gene: TRBV27; J gene: TRBJ2-7; CDR3 protein: CASSPARTGRATVYF
V gene: TRBV18; J gene: TRBJ1-2; CDR3 protein: CASSPSGFEGYTF
V gene: TRBV18; J gene: TRBJ2-7; CDR3 protein: CASSPELAERASSYEQYF
V gene: TRBV7-7; J gene: TRBJ2-5; CDR3 protein: CASSLTGGRGQETQYF
V gene: TRBV15; J gene: TRBJ1-2; CDR3 protein: CATSGGRSNYGYTF
V gene: TRBV21-1; J gene: TRBJ2-7; CDR3 protein: CASSKSGLAGTYEQYF
V gene: TRBV30; J gene: TRBJ2-7; CDR3 protein: CACDDSGTAYEQYF
V gene: TRBV5-4; J gene: TRBJ2-5; CDR3 protein: CASSSGTSAYTFQETQYF
V gene: TRBV15; J gene: TRBJ2-1; CDR3 protein: CATSGGLAGLGEQFF
V gene: TRBV4-3; J gene: TRBJ1-1; CDR3 protein: CASSPNLGNTEAFF
V gene: TRBV13; J gene: TRBJ2-1; CDR3 protein: CASSLGIRSAGYWDNEQFF
V gene: TRBV19; J gene: TRBJ2-7; CDR3 protein: CASRSIPAGEQYF
V gene: TRBV14; J gene: TRBJ2-5; CDR3 protein: CASSPRKDSTQTQYF
V gene: TRBV27; J gene: TRBJ2-7; CDR3 protein: CASSLLSRGPHFTSSYEQYF
V gene: TRBV7-3; J gene: TRBJ2-1; CDR3 protein: CASSLTGRGQIVSYNEQFF
V gene: TRBV19; J gene: TRBJ1-4; CDR3 protein: CASSTTSTGGSEKLFF
V gene: TRBV5-1; J gene: TRBJ2-7; CDR3 protein: CASSSGSSKSYEQYF
V gene: TRBV5-1; J gene: TRBJ2-7; CDR3 protein: CASSVLGQGLYEQYF
V gene: TRBV5-6; J gene: TRBJ2-5; CDR3 protein: CASRRQGGETQYF
V gene: TRBV28; J gene: TRBJ2-1; CDR3 protein: CASSFGGADFAPYNEQFF
V gene: TRBV5-1; J gene: TRBJ2-7; CDR3 protein: CASSSRTATYEQYF
V gene: TRBV10-1; J gene: TRBJ2-1; CDR3 protein: CAIVAGGTYNEQFF
V gene: TRBV6-1; J gene: TRBJ2-7; CDR3 protein: CASSEGNRPSPYEQYF
V gene: TRBV25-1; J gene: TRBJ1-1; CDR3 protein: CASTGPLGTEAFF
V gene: TRBV11-2; J gene: TRBJ1-2; CDR3 protein: CASSPRHGGAGGYTF
V gene: TRBV28; J gene: TRBJ2-3; CDR3 protein: CASSSRVDTQYF
V gene: TRBV6-5; J gene: TRBJ2-5; CDR3 protein: CASSSMGYETQYF
V gene: TRBV4-1; J gene: TRBJ2-3; CDR3 protein: CASSLLAGGHADTQYF
V gene: TRBV30; J gene: TRBJ1-3; CDR3 protein: CAWSVRANTIYF
V gene: TRBV16; J gene: TRBJ1-4; CDR3 protein: CASSQGGTPGEKLFF
V gene: TRBV19; J gene: TRBJ2-2; CDR3 protein: CASLRPGNTGELFF